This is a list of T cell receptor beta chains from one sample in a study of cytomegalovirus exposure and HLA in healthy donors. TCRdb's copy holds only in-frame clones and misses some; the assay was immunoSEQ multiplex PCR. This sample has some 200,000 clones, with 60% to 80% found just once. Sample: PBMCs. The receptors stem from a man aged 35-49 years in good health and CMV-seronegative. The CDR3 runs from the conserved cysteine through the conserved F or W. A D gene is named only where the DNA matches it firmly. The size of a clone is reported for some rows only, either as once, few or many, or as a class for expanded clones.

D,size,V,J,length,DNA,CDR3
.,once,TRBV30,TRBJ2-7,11,TGTGCCTGGAGTGTAGGAGGGGAGCAGTACTTC,CAWSVGGEQYF
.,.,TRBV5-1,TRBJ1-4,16,TGCGCCAGCAGCTCGACGGGGGGGCGGAATAATGAAAAACTGTTTTTT,CASSSTGGRNNEKLFF
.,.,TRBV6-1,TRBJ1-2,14,TGTGCCAGCAGTGAAGATGGGGGGAACTATGGCTACACCTTC,CASSEDGGNYGYTF
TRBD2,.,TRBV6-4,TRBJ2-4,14,TGTGCCAGCAGTGACGAAGCGGGAGGAAACATTCAGTACTTC,CASSDEAGGNIQYF
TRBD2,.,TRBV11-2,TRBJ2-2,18,TGTGCCAGCAGCTTAGTTCTGCGGGAGAGGACGGGCACCGGGGAGCTGTTTTTT,CASSLVLRERTGTGELFF
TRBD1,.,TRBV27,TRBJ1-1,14,TGTACCAGCAGTGTAGACCGGGACAGGGCGTGGGCTTTCTTT,CTSSVDRDRAWAFF
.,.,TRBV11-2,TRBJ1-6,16,TGTGCCAGCAGCTTAGGACCGGGGTCCTATAATTCACCCCTCCACTTT,CASSLGPGSYNSPLHF
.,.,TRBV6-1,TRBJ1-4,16,TGTGCCAGCAGTGGTCAAGCGGGGTCGACTAATGAAAAACTGTTTTTT,CASSGQAGSTNEKLFF
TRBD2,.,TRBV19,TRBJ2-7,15,TGTGCCAGTAGTATAAAAGCGGGGGGGTACTACGAGCAGTACTTC,CASSIKAGGYYEQYF
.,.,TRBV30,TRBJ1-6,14,TGTGCCTGGAGGGGTGACTCGCGAGATTCACCCCTCCACTTT,CAWRGDSRDSPLHF
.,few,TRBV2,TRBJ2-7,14,TGTGCCAGCAGTGAATACCAGGGGTCCTACGAGCAGTACTTC,CASSEYQGSYEQYF
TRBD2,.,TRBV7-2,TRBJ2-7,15,TGTGCCAGCAGCTCAACAGCGGGGGGGCGTGCCGAGCAGTACTTC,CASSSTAGGRAEQYF
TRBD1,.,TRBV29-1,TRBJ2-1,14,TGCAGCGTTGTTCCGGGACAGGGGGCGAATGAGCAGTTCTTC,CSVVPGQGANEQFF
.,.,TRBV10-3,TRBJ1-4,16,TGTGCCATCAGTGGAGCCCAGGACAAGGGGAATGAAAAACTGTTTTTT,CAISGAQDKGNEKLFF
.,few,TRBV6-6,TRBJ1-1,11,TGTGCCAGCAGTGCGGACAGTGAAGCTTTCTTT,CASSADSEAFF
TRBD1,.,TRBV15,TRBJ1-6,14,TGTGCCACCAGGAGTGGGACAGGGAATTCACCCCTCCACTTT,CATRSGTGNSPLHF
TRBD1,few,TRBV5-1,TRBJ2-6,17,TGCGCCAGCAGCTTGGTGGCAGGGGGCTCTGGGGCCAACGTCCTGACTTTC,CASSLVAGGSGANVLTF
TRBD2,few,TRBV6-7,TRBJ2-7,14,TGTGCCAGCAACTTTAGCGGGAGGGCAATCGAGCAGTACTTC,CASNFSGRAIEQYF
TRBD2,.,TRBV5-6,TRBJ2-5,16,TGTGCCAGCAGCTTCAGGACTAGCGGGGGGGCAGAGACCCAGTACTTC,CASSFRTSGGAETQYF
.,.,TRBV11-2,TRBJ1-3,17,TGTGCCAGCAGCCCTGGAAAGAGGACAGCCAGTCGAAACACCATATATTTT,CASSPGKRTASRNTIYF
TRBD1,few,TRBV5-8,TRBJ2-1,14,TGTGCCAGCAGCTTGGGGACAGGGTCCGGGGCGCAGTTCTTC,CASSLGTGSGAQFF
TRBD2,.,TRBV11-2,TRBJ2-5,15,TGTGCCAGCAGCCTCTCAGCGGGAGTAGTGGAGACCCAGTACTTC,CASSLSAGVVETQYF
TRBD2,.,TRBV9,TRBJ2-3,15,TGTGCCAGCAGCGTTAGCGGGAGGGGTACAGATACGCAGTATTTT,CASSVSGRGTDTQYF
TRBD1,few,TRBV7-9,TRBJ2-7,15,TGTGCCAGCAGCTTATTACAGGGGGATTCCTACGAGCAGTACTTC,CASSLLQGDSYEQYF
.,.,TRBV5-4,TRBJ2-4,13,TGTGCCAGCAGCTTGGCACTGAAAAACATTCAGTACTTC,CASSLALKNIQYF